The 8 T cell receptor beta chains below all came from one sample that was sequenced in a study of blood T cell repertoires in COVID-19. Profiling relied on immunoSEQ multiplex PCR, and the TCRdb table lists in-frame clones only, not all of them. The data hold about 150,000 clones, with about 83% observed a single time. The sequenced sample was PBMCs or T cells enriched from blood (not recorded which). Receptors originate from a woman aged 45-60 years who had been exposed to COVID-19.

V is TRBV6-5 and J is TRBJ2-7; the match to TRBD2 covers 12 bases. The germline gives CDR1 MNHEY, CDR2 SVGAGI. J gave up 0 bases and V 4 bases, and 4 bases lay outside the gene matches. CDR3 size: 16 residues. The CDR3 loop is CASSSRTSGNSYEQYF. CDR3 bases: TGTGCCAGCAGTTCCCGGACTAGCGGGAACTCCTACGAGCAGTACTTC.

The rearrangement joins TRBV3-1 (or the pseudogene TRBV3-2) to TRBJ1-1; the D gene is possibly TRBD1 (5 bases). Deletions cut 4 bases from V and 2 bases from J, with 11 bases between. CDR1 is LGHDT, CDR2 YNNKEL, per germline (reference sequence). CDR3 length: 14 amino acids. CDR3 coding DNA: TGTGCCAGCAGCCGGCAAGACAGTAACACTGAAGCTTTCTTT. As protein: CASSRQDSNTEAFF.

CDR3 amino acids: CASSKGGAGDGYTF. The CDR3 nucleotides read TGCGCCAGCAGCAAAGGAGGGGCAGGGGACGGCTACACCTTC. This sequence joins TRBV4-1 and TRBJ1-2; tentative D call: TRBD1 (6 bases). Germline CDR1 MGHRA, CDR2 YSYEKL. The CDR3 has 14 residues. V shed 5 bases and J shed 8 bases, with 18 bases lying between them.

The chain joins TRBV27 to TRBJ2-5, with D tentatively TRBD2 (6 bases). Germline-derived CDR1 and CDR2 are MNHEY and SMNVEV (reference sequence). The CDR3 has 15 residues. V was shortened by 2 bases and J by 3 bases, with 13 bases between the two germline ends. As DNA, the CDR3 is TGTGCCAGCAGTTTAACATGGGGGGACGAAGAGACCCAGTACTTC. This codes for CASSLTWGDEETQYF.

This clone has just a few counts. This rearrangement joins TRBV19 to TRBJ1-1; D uncertain. V was pared by 7 bases and J by 0 bases, with 9 bases between. CDR3 length: 13 amino acids. Germline V CDR1 and CDR2: LNHDA, SQIVND (reference sequence). This CDR3 is CASTSAMNTEAFF. The DNA of the CDR3 is TGTGCCAGTACCAGCGCCATGAACACTGAAGCTTTCTTT.

The chain is built from TRBV5-4 and TRBJ1-2; no clear D gene. This CDR3 region has 16 residues. V was trimmed by 1 base and J by 8 bases, leaving 21 bases between them. CDR1 is SGHNT and CDR2 is YYREEE in the germline V gene (reference sequence). Here the CDR3 DNA reads TGTGCCAGCAGCTTGCCCCCCCCGCGGGAGCTTGACGGCTACACCTTC. Protein product: CASSLPPPRELDGYTF.

This chain connects TRBV7-8 to TRBJ1-2; tentatively, D is TRBD1 (5 bases). Germline loops: CDR1 SGHVS, CDR2 FQNEAQ. V lost 1 base, J lost 2 bases, and 11 bases lay in between. The CDR3 is 15 residues long. CDR3 protein: CASSLVTRANYGYTF. The CDR3 DNA reads TGTGCCAGCAGCTTAGTAACCAGGGCCAACTATGGCTACACCTTC.

The chain employs TRBV15 and TRBJ1-5; TRBD1 is a possible D gene (5 bases). CDR3 length: 19 amino acids. Trimming stripped 1 base from V and 0 bases from J, with 19 bases between. From germline, CDR1 is LNHNV and CDR2 YYDKDF (reference sequence). CDR3 residues: CATSRAMEGSTYSNQPQHF. The CDR3 DNA sequence: TGTGCCACCAGCAGAGCAATGGAGGGGTCGACTTATAGCAATCAGCCCCAGCATTTT.